This is a list of T cell receptor beta chains from one sample in a study of T cell repertoires in cytomegalovirus infection. Which antigens these TCRs recognize remains unknown. TCRdb ran MiXCR on the reads and lists one entry per CDR3 protein. The sample contains 550,000 to 850,000 distinct CDR3 sequences, about 33% of which appear only once. Material: cultured PBMCs, obtained from culture after CMV antigen stimulation. Every receptor here comes from a human donor in good health (CMV status not recorded). Some clones in this sample may be carry-over from other donors' samples. Each CDR3 is given with its conserved first and last residue. D genes are given only for firm matches. The size entry is marked missing in some rows and otherwise reads once, few, many or a size class.

cdr3_length: 14; clone_size: -; v_call: TRBV12-3/TRBV12-4; j_call: TRBJ2-7; d_call: -; cdr3_nt: TGTGCCAGCAAATCGGGGGCGGGCTCCTACGAGCAGTACTTC; cdr3_aa: CASKSGAGSYEQYF
cdr3_length: 15; clone_size: few; v_call: TRBV7-8; j_call: TRBJ2-5; d_call: TRBD1; cdr3_nt: TGTGCCAGCAGCGCCGGACAGGGGGCCCAAGAGACCCAGTACTTC; cdr3_aa: CASSAGQGAQETQYF
cdr3_length: 16; clone_size: -; v_call: TRBV7-6; j_call: TRBJ2-1; d_call: -; cdr3_nt: TGTGCCAGCAGCTTAGTGTCCAGGGGGGGGAACAATGAGCAGTTCTTC; cdr3_aa: CASSLVSRGGNNEQFF
cdr3_length: 15; clone_size: -; v_call: TRBV20-1; j_call: TRBJ1-1; d_call: TRBD1; cdr3_nt: TGCAGTGCTAGAGCCGGTGGGACAGGTAACACTGAAGCTTTCTTT; cdr3_aa: CSARAGGTGNTEAFF
cdr3_length: 15; clone_size: -; v_call: TRBV7-6; j_call: TRBJ1-2; d_call: -; cdr3_nt: TGTGCCAGCAGCTCCCCGGGGCCCGGGACGTCCGGCTACACCTTC; cdr3_aa: CASSSPGPGTSGYTF
cdr3_length: 13; clone_size: -; v_call: TRBV5-4; j_call: TRBJ2-7; d_call: TRBD2; cdr3_nt: TGTGCCAGCAGCTTAGTGACGGGAGGTGGGCAGTACTTC; cdr3_aa: CASSLVTGGGQYF
cdr3_length: 15; clone_size: few; v_call: TRBV7-9; j_call: TRBJ2-7; d_call: TRBD2; cdr3_nt: TGTGCCAGCAGCTTAGATCTAGCGGGAGTCTACGAGCAGTACTTC; cdr3_aa: CASSLDLAGVYEQYF
cdr3_length: 13; clone_size: -; v_call: TRBV2; j_call: TRBJ2-7; d_call: -; cdr3_nt: TGTGCCACTACCCTTGGGGCCCCCACTGAGCAGTACTTC; cdr3_aa: CATTLGAPTEQYF
cdr3_length: 15; clone_size: -; v_call: TRBV20-1; j_call: TRBJ2-1; d_call: -; cdr3_nt: TGCAGTGCTAGAGCCTCTAGTCACACCGACAATGAGCAGTTCTTC; cdr3_aa: CSARASSHTDNEQFF
cdr3_length: 16; clone_size: -; v_call: TRBV5-1; j_call: TRBJ2-5; d_call: -; cdr3_nt: TGCGCCAGCAGCCCCTTAACTAGGAATCAGGGAGAGACCCAGTACTTC; cdr3_aa: CASSPLTRNQGETQYF
cdr3_length: 13; clone_size: once; v_call: TRBV10-1; j_call: TRBJ2-3; d_call: -; cdr3_nt: TGCGCCAGCAGTGAAGAGGACACAGATACGCAGTATTTT; cdr3_aa: CASSEEDTDTQYF
cdr3_length: 14; clone_size: -; v_call: TRBV10-3; j_call: TRBJ1-4; d_call: -; cdr3_nt: TGTGCCATCAGTACAGGGAGAACTAATGAAAAACTGTTTTTT; cdr3_aa: CAISTGRTNEKLFF
cdr3_length: 14; clone_size: -; v_call: TRBV12-3/TRBV12-4; j_call: TRBJ1-2; d_call: TRBD1; cdr3_nt: TGTGCCAGCAGTTCATACAGGGGACTCTATGGCTACACCTTC; cdr3_aa: CASSSYRGLYGYTF
cdr3_length: 15; clone_size: few; v_call: TRBV7-2; j_call: TRBJ2-1; d_call: -; cdr3_nt: TGTGCCAGCAGCTCAGGGTCTCCGTCCTACAATGAGCAGTTCTTC; cdr3_aa: CASSSGSPSYNEQFF
cdr3_length: 16; clone_size: many; v_call: TRBV7-2; j_call: TRBJ1-6; d_call: TRBD1; cdr3_nt: TGTGCCAGCAGCTCCGACAGGGGCCCTAATAATTCACCCCTCCACTTT; cdr3_aa: CASSSDRGPNNSPLHF
cdr3_length: 14; clone_size: few; v_call: TRBV6-2/TRBV6-3; j_call: TRBJ2-4; d_call: -; cdr3_nt: TGTGCCAGCACCACCCGGCAGGGCAAAAACATTCAGTACTTC; cdr3_aa: CASTTRQGKNIQYF
cdr3_length: 12; clone_size: few; v_call: TRBV7-2; j_call: TRBJ2-5; d_call: -; cdr3_nt: TGTGCCAGCAGCTCTACATCGTCTATCCGGTACTTC; cdr3_aa: CASSSTSSIRYF
cdr3_length: 16; clone_size: -; v_call: TRBV12-3/TRBV12-4; j_call: TRBJ2-2; d_call: -; cdr3_nt: TGTGCCAGCAGTTTTACCTCAGGGTCTAACACCGGGGAGCTGTTTTTT; cdr3_aa: CASSFTSGSNTGELFF
cdr3_length: 13; clone_size: once; v_call: TRBV12-3/TRBV12-4; j_call: TRBJ1-6; d_call: -; cdr3_nt: TGTGCCAGCAGTTTCGGGTTCAATTCACCCCTCCACTTT; cdr3_aa: CASSFGFNSPLHF
cdr3_length: 11; clone_size: few; v_call: TRBV18; j_call: TRBJ1-1; d_call: -; cdr3_nt: TGTGCCAGCTCACGAGTTGGTGAAGCTTTCTTT; cdr3_aa: CASSRVGEAFF
cdr3_length: 14; clone_size: -; v_call: TRBV28; j_call: TRBJ1-4; d_call: -; cdr3_nt: TGTGCCAGCAGCCCGATGGGGTTTAATGAAAAACTGTTTTTT; cdr3_aa: CASSPMGFNEKLFF
cdr3_length: 15; clone_size: -; v_call: TRBV29-1; j_call: TRBJ2-1; d_call: TRBD2; cdr3_nt: TGCAGCGTTGTGGGAGTAGCGGGAGGGTACAATGAGCAGTTCTTC; cdr3_aa: CSVVGVAGGYNEQFF
cdr3_length: 16; clone_size: -; v_call: TRBV12-3/TRBV12-4; j_call: TRBJ1-2; d_call: TRBD1; cdr3_nt: TGTGCCAGCAGTTCTGTGACCGGGACAGCCACCGAGGGCTACACCTTC; cdr3_aa: CASSSVTGTATEGYTF
cdr3_length: 15; clone_size: few; v_call: TRBV7-4; j_call: TRBJ1-2; d_call: -; cdr3_nt: TGTGCCAGCAGTTCGAGGACAGCGATTTTTGGTGGCTACACCTTC; cdr3_aa: CASSSRTAIFGGYTF